These T cell receptor beta chains were read from a single sample in a study of beta chain features in type 1 diabetes. Repertoires were generated with immunoSEQ multiplex PCR, while TCRdb's copy carries only in-frame clones and drops some. The sample contains 45,000 to 60,000 clones, 35% to 55% of which appear only once. Sequenced input: stem cell memory CD4+ T cells from blood. These receptors were collected from a man in his thirties or forties with type 1 diabetes. Both conserved end residues are part of each CDR3. Each record gives: clone size, D gene, J gene, V gene, CDR3 protein, CDR3 DNA. A D gene is named only where the DNA matches it firmly. Clone size, where shown, is once, few, many, or a class for clones that have expanded.

few | NA | TRBJ1-1 | TRBV7-2 | CASSPRTGWRENTEAFF | TGTGCCAGCAGCCCCCGGACTGGGTGGCGGGAGAACACTGAAGCTTTCTTT
NA | TRBD2 | TRBJ2-3 | TRBV18 | CASSPGLGTITDTQYF | TGTGCCAGCTCACCGGGACTAGGGACCATCACAGATACGCAGTATTTT
few | TRBD2 | TRBJ2-2 | TRBV5-1 | CASSLVPAGTNTGELFF | TGCGCCAGCAGCTTGGTGCCAGCGGGAACGAACACCGGGGAGCTGTTTTTT
NA | TRBD1 | TRBJ2-3 | TRBV27 | CASNYRGPTDTQYF | TGTGCCAGCAACTACAGGGGCCCCACAGATACGCAGTATTTT
NA | TRBD1 | TRBJ2-2 | TRBV28 | CASTYRGRNTGELFF | TGTGCCAGCACCTACAGGGGGCGGAACACCGGGGAGCTGTTTTTT
NA | TRBD1 | TRBJ2-1 | TRBV25-1 | CASSPRRDRFSYNEQFF | TGTGCCAGCAGTCCCCGCCGGGACAGGTTCTCCTACAATGAGCAGTTCTTC
NA | NA | TRBJ2-1 | TRBV6-5 | CATKKIQGNEQFF | TGTGCCACCAAGAAGATTCAGGGGAATGAGCAGTTCTTC
NA | TRBD1 | TRBJ2-7 | TRBV19 | CASSIGQGIFNEQYF | TGTGCCAGTAGTATAGGACAGGGGATCTTCAACGAGCAGTACTTC
NA | NA | TRBJ2-1 | TRBV28 | CASSFGVRRNEQFF | TGTGCCAGCAGTTTCGGAGTGAGAAGAAATGAGCAGTTCTTC
NA | TRBD1 | TRBJ2-6 | TRBV30 | CAWRPGRGLAGANVLTF | TGTGCCTGGAGGCCGGGCAGGGGGCTTGCTGGGGCCAACGTCCTGACTTTC
few | NA | TRBJ2-1 | TRBV19 | CASRANNYNEQFF | TGTGCCAGTAGAGCGAACAACTACAATGAGCAGTTCTTC
NA | NA | TRBJ1-5 | TRBV29-1 | CSVLGQGNQPQHF | TGCAGCGTTCTTGGGCAGGGGAATCAGCCCCAGCATTTT
NA | NA | TRBJ1-2 | TRBV6-5 | CASSKLGQGPWGYTF | TGTGCCAGCAGCAAACTCGGCCAGGGCCCATGGGGCTACACCTTC
NA | TRBD1 | TRBJ1-4 | TRBV5-8 | CASSQRGGGEKLFF | TGTGCCAGCAGCCAAAGAGGGGGCGGCGAAAAACTGTTTTTT
NA | TRBD2 | TRBJ2-1 | TRBV7-2 | CASSLASGTSGRDEQFF | TGTGCCAGCAGCTTAGCGAGCGGGACTAGCGGGAGGGATGAGCAGTTCTTC
few | TRBD2 | TRBJ2-1 | TRBV29-1 | CSVEGPLAAYNEQFF | TGCAGCGTTGAAGGCCCACTAGCGGCGTACAATGAGCAGTTCTTC
NA | NA | TRBJ2-7 | TRBV6-5 | CASRTGHLAYEQYF | TGTGCCAGCAGGACGGGACATCTAGCCTACGAGCAGTACTTC
few | TRBD1 | TRBJ2-7 | TRBV5-1 | CASSIGQVGEQYF | TGCGCCAGCAGCATAGGACAGGTCGGCGAGCAGTACTTC
NA | NA | TRBJ2-2 | TRBV5-1 | CASSFGVIGELFF | TGCGCCAGCAGCTTCGGGGTTATCGGGGAGCTGTTTTTT
few | TRBD1 | TRBJ2-1 | TRBV28 | CASSSPGTGVEQFF | TGTGCCAGCAGTTCCCCCGGGACAGGGGTTGAGCAGTTCTTC